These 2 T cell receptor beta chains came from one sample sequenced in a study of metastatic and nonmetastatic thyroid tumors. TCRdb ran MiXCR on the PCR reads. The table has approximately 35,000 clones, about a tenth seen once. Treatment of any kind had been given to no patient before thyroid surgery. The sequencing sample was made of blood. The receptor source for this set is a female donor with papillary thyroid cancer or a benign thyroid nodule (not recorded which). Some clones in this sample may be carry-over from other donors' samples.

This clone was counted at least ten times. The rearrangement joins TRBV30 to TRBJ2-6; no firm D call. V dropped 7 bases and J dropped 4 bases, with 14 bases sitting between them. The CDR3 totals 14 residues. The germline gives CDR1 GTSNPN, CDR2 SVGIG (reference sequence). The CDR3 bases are TGTGCCTCCAACCTTCTGGGCGGGGCCAACGTCCTGACTTTC. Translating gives CASNLLGGANVLTF.

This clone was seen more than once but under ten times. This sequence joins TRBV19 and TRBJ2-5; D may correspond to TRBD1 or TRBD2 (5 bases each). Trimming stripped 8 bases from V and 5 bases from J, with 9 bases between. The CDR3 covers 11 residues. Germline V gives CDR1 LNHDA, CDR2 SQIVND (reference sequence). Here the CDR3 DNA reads TGTGCCAGTGGGGACCTGGAGACCCAGTACTTC. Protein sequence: CASGDLETQYF.